These 5 T cell receptor beta chains share one sample of origin, sequenced in a study of T-cell reconstitution after alpha-beta-depleted transplantation in children. Unique molecular identifiers were incorporated when the TCRbeta library was constructed. TCRdb called the PCR reads again in MiXCR, with one record for every CDR3 protein. The sample comprises about 340,000 distinct CDR3 sequences, 15% to 20% of which are singletons, and roughly 41% rests with the top ten. The sequences come from PBMCs, mostly from graft donor cells, collected 360 days after TCRalphabeta/CD19-depleted stem cell transplant. The receptors shown here come from a male patient between 2 and 10 years old who had a stem cell transplant for acute lymphoblastic leukemia, so the T cells may come from the graft donor.

Only a few counts were recorded for this clonotype. The genes are TRBV4-1 and TRBJ1-5; 7 nucleotides match TRBD1. Per germline, CDR1 MGHRA and CDR2 YSYEKL. CDR3 size: 15 residues. Germline trimming cut 4 bases from V and 5 bases from J; bases unmatched to any gene: 8. This chain's CDR3 is CASSRGPQGDQPQHF. The CDR3 DNA sequence: TGCGCCAGCAGCCGCGGACCCCAGGGGGATCAGCCCCAGCATTTT.

The chain links TRBV6-5 to TRBJ2-2; no definite D call. The V gene lost 3 bases and the J gene lost 7 bases, with 3 bases spanning the gap. The CDR3 has 11 amino acids. Germline CDR1 reads MNHEY; CDR2 reads SVGAGI. DNA of the CDR3: TGTGCCAGCAGTTATCTCGGGGAGCTGTTTTTT. It specifies CASSYLGELFF.

The CDR3 region is CASSLEPSSNEQFF. In nucleotides, the CDR3 is TGTGCCAGCAGCTTAGAACCCTCGAGCAATGAGCAGTTCTTC. The rearrangement joins TRBV7-9 to TRBJ2-1; no reliable D call. The CDR3 totals 14 residues. Germline assignment: CDR1 SEHNR and CDR2 FQNEAQ (reference sequence). V gave up 1 base and J gave up 6 bases, with 10 bases separating them.

Many counts were recorded for this clonotype. This chain joins TRBV4-3 and TRBJ2-3; unclear D gene. The CDR3 runs to 17 residues. Trimming left V 0 bases short and J 2 bases short, with 15 bases between. CDR1 and CDR2 (germline): LGHNA, YSLEER. CDR3 DNA: TGCGCCAGCAGCCAAGAGCTGGCCTCCCGGTACACAGATACGCAGTATTTT. Translated, it gives CASSQELASRYTDTQYF.

In its sample, this clonotype was seen once. The chain has TRBV4-3 and TRBJ2-7; D gene ambiguous. Per the germline V gene, CDR1 is LGHNA and CDR2 is YSLEER. The CDR3 consists of 13 residues. Between the trimmed V and J ends, which lost 4 bases and 4 bases, there was a span of 11 bases. The CDR3 loop is CASSPSVLYEQYF. The DNA of the CDR3 is TGCGCCAGCAGCCCCTCGGTGTTATACGAGCAGTACTTC.